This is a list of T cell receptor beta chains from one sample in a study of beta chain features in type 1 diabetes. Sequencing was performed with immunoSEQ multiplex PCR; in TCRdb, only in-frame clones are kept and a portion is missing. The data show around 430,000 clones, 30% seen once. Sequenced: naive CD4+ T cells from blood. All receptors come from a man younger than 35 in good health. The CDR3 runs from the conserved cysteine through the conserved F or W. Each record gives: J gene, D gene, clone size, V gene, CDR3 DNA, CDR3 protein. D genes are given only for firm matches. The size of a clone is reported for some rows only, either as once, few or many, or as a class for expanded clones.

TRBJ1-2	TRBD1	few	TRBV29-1	TGCAGCGGGGGTGGACAGGGCCTCTACACCTTC	CSGGGQGLYTF
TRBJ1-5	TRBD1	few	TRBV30	TGTGCCTGGAGTAAAGGACAGGGACAAATGCAGCCCCAGCATTTT	CAWSKGQGQMQPQHF
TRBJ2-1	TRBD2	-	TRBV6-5	TGTGCCAGCAGTTACCGTCTAGCGGGTTACAATGAGCAGTTCTTC	CASSYRLAGYNEQFF
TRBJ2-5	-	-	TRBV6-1	TGTGCCAGCAGTGAAGCCTCGCGGAGCTCATTCCAAGAGACCCAGTACTTC	CASSEASRSSFQETQYF
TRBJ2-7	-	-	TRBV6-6	TGTGCCAGCACCCGGCCAGGTACCTACGAGCAGTACTTC	CASTRPGTYEQYF
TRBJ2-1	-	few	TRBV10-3	TGTGCCATCACCCCGGACACGGACAATGAGCAGTTCTTC	CAITPDTDNEQFF
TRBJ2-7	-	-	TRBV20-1	TGCAGTGCTAGGGAAGGGCACGAGCAGTACTTC	CSAREGHEQYF
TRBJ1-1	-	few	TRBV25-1	TGTGCCAGCAGTGCTACCGGGAGCACTGAAGCTTTCTTT	CASSATGSTEAFF
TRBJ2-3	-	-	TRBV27	TGTGCCAGCAGTCGGGACTGGACCGTCACAGATACGCAGTATTTT	CASSRDWTVTDTQYF
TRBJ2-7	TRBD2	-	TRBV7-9	TGTGCCAGCAGTAGGACTAGCGGGAGGGCCCTCTACGAGCAGTACTTC	CASSRTSGRALYEQYF
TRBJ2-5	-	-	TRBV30	TGTGCCTGGAGTCTGAGGGGTGCTGGGCGGGAGACCCAGTACTTC	CAWSLRGAGRETQYF
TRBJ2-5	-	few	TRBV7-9	TGTGCCAGCAGCCCGACGCGGGGTGACCAAGAGACCCAGTACTTC	CASSPTRGDQETQYF
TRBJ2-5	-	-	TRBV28	TGTGCCAGCGCGGGCAGGGAGACCCAGTACTTC	CASAGRETQYF
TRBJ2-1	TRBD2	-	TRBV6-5	TGTGCCAGCAGCCCCGGACTAGCCACCCTGCAGTTCTTC	CASSPGLATLQFF
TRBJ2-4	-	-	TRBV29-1	TGCAGCGATTGTCAGGGGGAGGAAAACATTCAGTACTTC	CSDCQGEENIQYF
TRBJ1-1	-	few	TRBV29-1	TGCAGCGCCGGTAGGGGTTGGGTGAACACTGAAGCTTTCTTT	CSAGRGWVNTEAFF
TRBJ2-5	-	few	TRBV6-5	TGTGCCAGCAGTACAGAAGAGACCCAGTACTTC	CASSTEETQYF
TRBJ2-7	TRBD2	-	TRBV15	TGTGCCACCAGCTCGCTAGCGGGAGGGAACTACGAGCAGTACTTC	CATSSLAGGNYEQYF
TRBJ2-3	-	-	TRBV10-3	TGTGCCATCAGTTCTCCCACAGGGACAGATACGCAGTATTTT	CAISSPTGTDTQYF
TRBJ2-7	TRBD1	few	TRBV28	TGTGCCAGCAGTGACAGGGGAAACTACGAGCAGTACTTC	CASSDRGNYEQYF
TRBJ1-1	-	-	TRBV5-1	TGCGCCAGCAGCTCACAGGGTGTGGACACTGAAGCTTTCTTT	CASSSQGVDTEAFF
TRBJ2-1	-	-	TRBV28	TGTGCCAGCAATCCTCCCCCCCAGCTTTACAATGAGCAGTTCTTC	CASNPPPQLYNEQFF
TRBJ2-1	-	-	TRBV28	TGTGCCAGCAGTTTAGGGCGGTATGAGCAGTTCTTC	CASSLGRYEQFF
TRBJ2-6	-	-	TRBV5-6	TGTGCCAGCAGCTTTACTGGGGCCAACGTCCTGACTTTC	CASSFTGANVLTF
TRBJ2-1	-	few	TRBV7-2	TGTGCCAGCAGCTTTGCGGGACCCTACAATGAGCAGTTCTTC	CASSFAGPYNEQFF
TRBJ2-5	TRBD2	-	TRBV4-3	TGCGCCAGCAGCCAGCGGGGGGGTGAGGAGACCCAGTACTTC	CASSQRGGEETQYF
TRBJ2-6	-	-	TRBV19	TGTGCCAGTAGTACTTTGAAGGGCTCTGGGGCCAACGTCCTGACTTTC	CASSTLKGSGANVLTF
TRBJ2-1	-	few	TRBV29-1	TGCAGCGTTGAGGGTCTGGCAGATGAGCAGTTCTTC	CSVEGLADEQFF
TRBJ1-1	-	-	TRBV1	TGCACCAGCAGCCAAGAAGGAAGGGCAGTCTACAGGGGTTTACACACTGAAGCTTTCTTT	CTSSQEGRAVYRGLHTEAFF
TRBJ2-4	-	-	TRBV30	TGTGCCTGGAGTCCGGGGCGGGCCAAAAACATTCAGTACTTC	CAWSPGRAKNIQYF
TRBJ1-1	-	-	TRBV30	TGTGCCTGGAGCGACCCCACTGAAGCTTTCTTT	CAWSDPTEAFF
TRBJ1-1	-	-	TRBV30	TGTGCCTGGAGTGAAGGCGTGTGGGTCACTGAAGCTTTCTTT	CAWSEGVWVTEAFF
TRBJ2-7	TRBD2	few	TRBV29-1	TGCAGCGTTGAAAGTGTAACTAGCGGGAGACTCTACGAGCAGTACTTC	CSVESVTSGRLYEQYF
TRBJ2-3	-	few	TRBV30	TGTGCCTGGAGTGTTTCCAGCACAGATACGCAGTATTTT	CAWSVSSTDTQYF
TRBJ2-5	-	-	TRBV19	TGTGCCAGTAGTATGGGAAACCAAGAGACCCAGTACTTC	CASSMGNQETQYF
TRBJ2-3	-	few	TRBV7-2	TGTGCCAGCAGCCGACTAGGCACAGATACGCAGTATTTT	CASSRLGTDTQYF
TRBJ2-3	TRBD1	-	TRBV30	TGTGCCTGGGGGACAGGGGCGGCAGATACGCAGTATTTT	CAWGTGAADTQYF
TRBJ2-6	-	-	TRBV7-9	TGTGCCAGCAGCTTAGGAGGTACTGGGGCCAACGTCCTGACTTTC	CASSLGGTGANVLTF
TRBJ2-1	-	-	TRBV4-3	TGCGCCAGCAGCCAAGATCCCCGGATTAATGAGCAGTTCTTC	CASSQDPRINEQFF
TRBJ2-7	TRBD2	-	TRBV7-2	TGTGCCAGCAGCTTAGTGACTAGCGGGAGCTACGAGCAGTACTTC	CASSLVTSGSYEQYF
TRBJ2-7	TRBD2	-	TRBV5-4	TGTGCCAGCAGCCTAGCGGGAGGACTGTCCTACGAGCAGTACTTC	CASSLAGGLSYEQYF
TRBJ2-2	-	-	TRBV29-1	TGCAGCGGCGGGGGCAGGGGCGGAACCGGGGAGCTGTTTTTT	CSGGGRGGTGELFF
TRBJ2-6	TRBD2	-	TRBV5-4	TGTGCCAGCAGCTCAGCGGGAGCGGCTGGGGCCAACGTCCTGACTTTC	CASSSAGAAGANVLTF
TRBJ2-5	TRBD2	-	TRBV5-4	TGTGCCAGCAGCTTTCCGGGACTAGCGGGAGGAGCCGATCGAGAGACCCAGTACTTC	CASSFPGLAGGADRETQYF
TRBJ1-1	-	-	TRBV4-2	TGTGCCAGCAGCCAAGAAAAGGGGCATTTGAACACTGAAGCTTTCTTT	CASSQEKGHLNTEAFF
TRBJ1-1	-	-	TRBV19	TGTGCCAGTAGTACGACATGGAACACTGAAGCTTTCTTT	CASSTTWNTEAFF
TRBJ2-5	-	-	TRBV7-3	TGTGCCAGCAGCGTGGGTCCCCTAACGGCTGGGTACGGGGAGACCCAGTACTTC	CASSVGPLTAGYGETQYF